The present entry profiles one T cell receptor beta chain with its context. With 60 Vbeta and 13 Jbeta primers, the PCR was carried out. Here immunoSEQ multiplex PCR was the method, and the copy in TCRdb shows in-frame clones only, minus some. The sample includes 130,000 to 150,000 clones. CDR1 SGHDT and CDR2 YYEEEE come from the germline V gene. Trimming shortened V by 5 bases and J by 7 bases, and 8 bases separated the two germline ends. This CDR3 has 11 amino acids. The data are from a study of cytomegalovirus exposure and HLA in healthy donors. Sequencing was done on a sample of PBMCs. The sequence derives from a man between 40 and 49 years old in good health and CMV-seronegative. The chain combines TRBV5-6 with TRBJ2-3, with no clear D. Here the CDR3 reads CASSLRYTQYF. The CDR3 nucleotides are TGTGCCAGCAGTTTGCGGTATACGCAGTATTTT.